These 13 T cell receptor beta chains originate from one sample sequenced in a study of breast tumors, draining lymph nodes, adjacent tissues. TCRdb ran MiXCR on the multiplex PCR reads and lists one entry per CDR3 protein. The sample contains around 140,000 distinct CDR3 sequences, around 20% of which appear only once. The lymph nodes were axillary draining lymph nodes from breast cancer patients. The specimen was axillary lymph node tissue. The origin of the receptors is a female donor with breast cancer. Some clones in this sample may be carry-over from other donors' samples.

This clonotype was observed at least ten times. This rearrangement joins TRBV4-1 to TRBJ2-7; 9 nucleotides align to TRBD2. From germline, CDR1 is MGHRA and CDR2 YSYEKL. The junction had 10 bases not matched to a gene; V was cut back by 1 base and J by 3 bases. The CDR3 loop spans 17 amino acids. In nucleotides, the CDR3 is TGCGCCAGCAGCCAAGGGGTAGCTAGCGGGAATAACTACGAGCAGTACTTC. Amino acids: CASSQGVASGNNYEQYF.

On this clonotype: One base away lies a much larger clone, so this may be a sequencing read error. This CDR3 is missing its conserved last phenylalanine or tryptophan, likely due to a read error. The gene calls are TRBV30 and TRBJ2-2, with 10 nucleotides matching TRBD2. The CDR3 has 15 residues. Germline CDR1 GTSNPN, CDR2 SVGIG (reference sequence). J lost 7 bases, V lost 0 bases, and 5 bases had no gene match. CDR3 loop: CAWSVSGRAIGELFV. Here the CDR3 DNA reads TGTGCCTGGAGTGTCAGCGGGAGGGCCATCGGGGAGCTGTTTGTT.

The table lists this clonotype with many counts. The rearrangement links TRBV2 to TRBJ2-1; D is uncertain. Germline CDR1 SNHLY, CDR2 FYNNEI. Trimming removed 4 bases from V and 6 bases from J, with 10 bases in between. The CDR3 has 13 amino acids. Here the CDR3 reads CASSVQEVNEQFF. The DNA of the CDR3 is TGTGCCAGCAGTGTTCAGGAAGTCAATGAGCAGTTCTTC.

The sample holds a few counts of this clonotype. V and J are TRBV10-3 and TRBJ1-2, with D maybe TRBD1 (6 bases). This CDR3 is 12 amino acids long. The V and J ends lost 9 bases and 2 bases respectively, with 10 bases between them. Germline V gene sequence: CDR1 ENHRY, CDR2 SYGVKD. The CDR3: CAIRGGNYGYTF. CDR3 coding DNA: TGTGCCATAAGGGGGGGAAACTATGGCTACACCTTC.

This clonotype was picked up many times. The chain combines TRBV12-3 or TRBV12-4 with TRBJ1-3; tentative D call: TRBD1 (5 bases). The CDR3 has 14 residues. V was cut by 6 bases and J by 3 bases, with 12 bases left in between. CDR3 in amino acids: CASSTGGDGNTIYF. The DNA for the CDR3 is TGTGCCAGCAGCACAGGAGGTGATGGAAACACCATATATTTT.

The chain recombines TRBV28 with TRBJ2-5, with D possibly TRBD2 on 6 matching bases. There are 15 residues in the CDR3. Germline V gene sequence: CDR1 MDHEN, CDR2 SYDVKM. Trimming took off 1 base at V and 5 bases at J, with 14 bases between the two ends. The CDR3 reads CASSLSQGGWETQYF. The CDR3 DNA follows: TGTGCCAGCAGTTTATCCCAGGGAGGATGGGAGACCCAGTACTTC.

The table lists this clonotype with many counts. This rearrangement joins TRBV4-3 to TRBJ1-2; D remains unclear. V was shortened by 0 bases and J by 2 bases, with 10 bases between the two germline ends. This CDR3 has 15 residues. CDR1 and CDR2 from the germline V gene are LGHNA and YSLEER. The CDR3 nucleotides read TGCGCCAGCAGCCAAGATCTGGGAGGGAACTATGGCTACACCTTC. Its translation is CASSQDLGGNYGYTF.

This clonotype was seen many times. CDR3 nucleotide sequence: TGTGCCAGCAGCCGCCAAGTGGGGTCTGAGCAGTACTTC. This codes for CASSRQVGSEQYF. The chain has TRBV11-3 and TRBJ2-7, with no clear D. The germline V gene has CDR1 SGHNT and CDR2 YENEEA. The CDR3 runs 13 residues. V lost 5 bases and J 7 bases, leaving 15 bases between the germline ends.

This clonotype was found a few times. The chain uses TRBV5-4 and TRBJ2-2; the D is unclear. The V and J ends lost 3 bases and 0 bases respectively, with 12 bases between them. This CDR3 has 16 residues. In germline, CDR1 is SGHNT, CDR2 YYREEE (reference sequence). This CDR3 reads CASSSMEQANTGELFF. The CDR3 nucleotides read TGTGCCAGCAGCTCGATGGAGCAGGCGAACACCGGGGAGCTGTTTTTT.

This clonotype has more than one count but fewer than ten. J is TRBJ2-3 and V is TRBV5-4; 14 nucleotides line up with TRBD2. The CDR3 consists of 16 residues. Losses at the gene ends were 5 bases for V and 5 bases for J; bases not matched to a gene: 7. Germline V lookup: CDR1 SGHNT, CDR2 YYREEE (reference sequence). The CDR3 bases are TGTGCCAGCAGTCGGACTAGCGGGAGGTCGGTAGATACGCAGTATTTT. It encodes CASSRTSGRSVDTQYF.

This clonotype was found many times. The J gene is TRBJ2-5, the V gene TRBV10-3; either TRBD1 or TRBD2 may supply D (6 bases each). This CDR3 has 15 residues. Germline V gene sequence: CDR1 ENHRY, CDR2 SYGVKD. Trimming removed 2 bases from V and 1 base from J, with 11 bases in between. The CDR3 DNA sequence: TGTGCCATCAGTGAGGGCGGGACATTCCAAGAGACCCAGTACTTC. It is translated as CAISEGGTFQETQYF.

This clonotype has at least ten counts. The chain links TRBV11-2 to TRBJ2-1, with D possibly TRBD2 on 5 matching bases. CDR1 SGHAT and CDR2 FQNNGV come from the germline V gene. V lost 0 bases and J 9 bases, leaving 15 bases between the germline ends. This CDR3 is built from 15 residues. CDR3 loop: CASSLDYRAGREQFF. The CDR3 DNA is TGTGCCAGCAGCTTAGATTACCGCGCGGGTCGTGAGCAGTTCTTC.

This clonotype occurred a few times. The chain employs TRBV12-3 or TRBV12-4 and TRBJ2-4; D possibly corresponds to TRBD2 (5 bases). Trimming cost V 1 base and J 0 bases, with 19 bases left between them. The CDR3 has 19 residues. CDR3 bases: TGTGCCAGCAGTTTAGGTCCCTCTATAGCAGGACTAGCCAAAAACATTCAGTACTTC. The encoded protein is CASSLGPSIAGLAKNIQYF.